Each of the 22 T cell receptor beta chains below was sequenced from the same sample in a study of blood T cell repertoires in COVID-19. The data were produced by immunoSEQ multiplex PCR, yet TCRdb's version contains in-frame clones alone and is incomplete. The sample has 80,000 to 95,000 clones, about 75% seen once. Input material: peripheral blood. Every receptor here comes from a woman at least 80 years old with acute or convalescent COVID-19.

This clone came up a few times. This chain joins TRBV6-1 and TRBJ1-2, with TRBD1 identical over 7 bases. CDR3 length equals 15 residues. Germline V gives CDR1 MNHNS, CDR2 SASEGT. Trimming cost V 1 base and J 0 bases; bases outside gene matches: 2. This chain's CDR3 is CASSEGTGANYGYTF. DNA for the CDR3: TGTGCCAGCAGTGAAGGGACAGGAGCTAACTATGGCTACACCTTC.

The chain couples TRBV21-1 to TRBJ2-3; the D segment call TRBD2 is taken from the table without a DNA check. TRBV21-1 is annotated as a pseudogene. CDR3 length equals 18 residues. The DNA of the CDR3 is TGTGCCAGCAGCAAAGGCCTGACTAGCGGGAGGGCAATAGATACGCAGTATTTT. Translation: CASSKGLTSGRAIDTQYF.

The chain is built from TRBV4-2 and TRBJ2-3; 7 nucleotides line up with TRBD2. The length of the CDR3 is 14 residues. With 1 base clipped from V and 6 bases from J, the junction kept 4 bases outside the gene matches. The germline CDR1 and CDR2 sequences are LGHNA and YNFKEQ. The CDR3 region has the DNA TGTGCCAGCAGCCAAGTAGAGCGGGGTGATACGCAGTATTTT. Protein sequence: CASSQVERGDTQYF.

The J gene is TRBJ2-3, the V gene TRBV7-3; 8 positions agree with TRBD2. Germline V gene lookup returns CDR1 SGHTA and CDR2 FQGTGA. The CDR3 covers 15 residues. The junction had 4 bases not matched to a gene; V was cut back by 5 bases and J by 0 bases. The DNA of the CDR3 is TGTGCCAGCAGCCGGGGGGGCCTGAGCACAGATACGCAGTATTTT. This gives the protein CASSRGGLSTDTQYF.

The genes are TRBV19 and TRBJ2-3, with 8 bases aligning to TRBD2. V dropped 3 bases and J dropped 2; count of bases not matched to a gene: 4. CDR1 LNHDA and CDR2 SQIVND come from the germline V gene (reference sequence). The CDR3 extends over 15 amino acids. This CDR3 reads CASSISGGSTDTQYF. Here the CDR3 DNA reads TGTGCCAGTAGTATCAGCGGGGGTTCCACAGATACGCAGTATTTT. Filled out from reference TRBV19 and TRBJ2-3, the complete variable domain reads DGGITQSPKYLFRKEGQNVTLSCEQNLNHDAMYWYRQDPGQGLRLIYYSQIVNDFQKGDIAEGYSVSREKKESFPLTVTSAQKNPTAFYLCASSISGGSTDTQYFGPGTRLTVL.

This chain connects TRBV7-3 to TRBJ1-6, with 8 nucleotides matching TRBD1. Germline V gene lookup returns CDR1 SGHTA and CDR2 FQGTGA. This CDR3 region has 16 residues. J gave up 4 bases and V 1 base, and 3 bases lay outside the gene matches. DNA of the CDR3: TGTGCCAGCAGCTTAAGAGGGGACAGGTATAATTCACCCCTCCACTTT. Translation gives CASSLRGDRYNSPLHF.

The rearrangement joins TRBV10-3 to TRBJ2-3; 8 nucleotides align to TRBD2. Germline CDR1 ENHRY, CDR2 SYGVKD. The CDR3 runs 16 residues. The V gene end was trimmed by 0 bases and the J gene end by 2 bases; junction bases not matched to a gene: 4. The CDR3 protein is CAISESTGGSTDTQYF. The DNA for the CDR3 is TGTGCCATCAGTGAGTCTACGGGAGGGTCCACAGATACGCAGTATTTT.

J is TRBJ2-5 and V is TRBV7-3; 9 positions match TRBD1. CDR1 and CDR2 from the germline V gene are SGHTA and FQGTGA. CDR3 size: 13 residues. V shed 8 bases, J shed 5 bases, and the junction held 6 bases outside the gene matches. CDR3 in amino acids: CASAPGQGETQYF. The CDR3 DNA reads TGTGCCAGCGCTCCGGGACAGGGTGAGACCCAGTACTTC.

V is TRBV27 and J is TRBJ2-3; TRBD1 matches at 7 bases. J was trimmed by 3 bases and V by 5 bases; bases with no gene match: 8. The CDR3 sequence is 15 residues long. The V gene's germline CDR1 is MNHEY and CDR2 SMNVEV (reference sequence). As DNA, the CDR3 is TGTGCCAGCAGTACCGGCCAGACAGGGACAGATACGCAGTATTTT. It codes for CASSTGQTGTDTQYF.

DNA of the CDR3: TGTGCCAGCAAACAGGGGTGGAACACTGAAGCTTTCTTT. It codes for CASKQGWNTEAFF. The rearrangement links TRBV2 to TRBJ1-1; 7 nucleotides line up with TRBD1. V shed 7 bases, J shed 1 base, and the junction held 3 bases outside the gene matches. The CDR3 has 13 amino acids. Germline loops: CDR1 SNHLY, CDR2 FYNNEI.

This clone was recorded many times. This chain uses TRBV21-1 with TRBJ2-7; TRBD2, the table's D call, lacks a check against the DNA. TRBV21-1 is described as a pseudogene. CDR3 length: 15 residues. The chain's CDR3 is CASSNETGGAYEQYF. The CDR3 DNA is TGTGCCAGCAGCAATGAAACGGGAGGCGCCTACGAGCAGTACTTC.

The rearrangement joins TRBV6-5 to TRBJ1-1; D might be TRBD1 (6 bases). Germline V lookup: CDR1 MNHEY, CDR2 SVGAGI. The V end was cut by 8 bases, the J end by 2 bases, with 12 bases between. This CDR3 has 13 amino acids. The CDR3 bases are TGTGCCAGCGGCGGACAGCTCAACACTGAAGCTTTCTTT. This codes for CASGGQLNTEAFF.

The chain uses TRBV27 and TRBJ2-7, with TRBD2 matching over 8 bases. V trimming: 2 bases; J trimming: 1 base; junction bases outside the gene matches: 4. The CDR3 contains 15 residues. Germline V gene data show CDR1 as MNHEY and CDR2 as SMNVEV (reference sequence). The CDR3 protein is CASSLMASGSYEQYF. The CDR3 bases are TGTGCCAGCAGTTTAATGGCTAGCGGGTCCTACGAGCAGTACTTC.

The J gene is TRBJ1-1, the V gene TRBV7-3; 7 positions match TRBD1. The CDR3 covers 13 residues. V was pared by 3 bases and J by 4 bases, with 2 bases of the junction left unmatched. Germline V gives CDR1 SGHTA, CDR2 FQGTGA. CDR3 bases: TGTGCCAGCAGCTTTCAGGGGGGCACTGAAGCTTTCTTT. Its protein is CASSFQGGTEAFF. Full variable domain (missing parts from reference TRBV7-3 and TRBJ1-1): GAGVSQTPSNKVTEKGKYVELRCDPISGHTALYWYRQSLGQGPEFLIYFQGTGAADDSGLPNDRFFAVRPEGSVSTLKIQRTERGDSAVYLCASSFQGGTEAFFGQGTRLTVV.

J is TRBJ2-7 and V is TRBV20-1; D possibly corresponds to TRBD2 (6 bases). V gave up 4 bases and J gave up 6 bases, with 10 bases separating them. This CDR3 is built from 11 residues. CDR1 is DFQATT and CDR2 is SNEGSKA in the germline V gene (reference sequence). CDR3: CSATRETEQYF. The CDR3 DNA reads as TGCAGTGCTACTCGGGAGACCGAGCAGTACTTC.

This clone occurred a few times. The chain employs TRBV19 and TRBJ2-5; 8 nucleotides line up with TRBD2. The germline V gene has CDR1 LNHDA and CDR2 SQIVND (reference sequence). Trimming at V came to 5 bases and at J to 3 bases, leaving 8 bases not matched to a gene. The CDR3 consists of 15 residues. CDR3 DNA: TGTGCCAGTAGTGAAACTGGGACTAGGGAAGAGACCCAGTACTTC. Protein product: CASSETGTREETQYF. The full variable domain, in which reference TRBV19 and TRBJ2-5 provide the parts outside the CDR3, is DGGITQSPKYLFRKEGQNVTLSCEQNLNHDAMYWYRQDPGQGLRLIYYSQIVNDFQKGDIAEGYSVSREKKESFPLTVTSAQKNPTAFYLCASSETGTREETQYFGPGTRLLVL.

This chain's CDR3 is CASSLIGIGRDHGYTF. DNA of the CDR3: TGTGCCAGCAGCCTCATTGGAATAGGGAGGGATCATGGCTACACCTTC. V gene TRBV11-2 combines with J gene TRBJ1-2; no definite D call. The CDR3 consists of 16 residues. Germline assignment: CDR1 SGHAT and CDR2 FQNNGV. V gave up 5 bases and J gave up 6 bases, with 22 bases separating them.

This clone was seen many times. V gene TRBV7-2 combines with J gene TRBJ1-2; D possibly corresponds to TRBD1 (5 bases). Trimming shortened V by 5 bases and J by 1 base, and 11 bases separated the two germline ends. Germline CDR1 is SGHTA and CDR2 is FQGNSA. CDR3 length: 14 residues. DNA for the CDR3: TGTGCCAGCAGCACGACAGCGATTAACTATGGCTACACCTTC. It translates to CASSTTAINYGYTF.

This clone was counted a single time. The chain combines TRBV9 with TRBJ2-3; the match to TRBD2 covers 9 bases. This CDR3 contains 16 residues. Germline lookup yields CDR1 SGDLS and CDR2 YYNGEE. With 1 base clipped from V and 0 bases from J, the junction kept 3 bases outside the gene matches. CDR3 sequence: CASSVQLAGSTDTQYF. In nucleotides, the CDR3 is TGTGCCAGCAGCGTACAACTAGCGGGTAGCACAGATACGCAGTATTTT.

The chain is built from TRBV4-2 and TRBJ2-1; 14 nucleotides line up with TRBD2. V lost 4 bases and J lost 8; bases outside the gene matches: 13. Per germline, CDR1 LGHNA and CDR2 YNFKEQ. This CDR3 region has 18 residues. The CDR3 reads CASSPQRLAGGLGDEQFF. The CDR3 nucleotides read TGTGCCAGCAGCCCCCAACGACTAGCGGGAGGGCTTGGCGATGAGCAGTTCTTC.

The chain recombines TRBV7-6 with TRBJ2-5; tentatively, D is TRBD1 (5 bases). This CDR3 spans 13 amino acids. Deletions cut 7 bases from V and 7 bases from J, with 16 bases between. Germline V gives CDR1 SGHVS, CDR2 FNYEAQ. CDR3 DNA: TGTGCCAGCACAGAGCTGGGGCTGGGGACCCAGTACTTC. Translation: CASTELGLGTQYF.

The chain joins TRBV30 to TRBJ1-1, with no clear D. Germline CDR1 GTSNPN, CDR2 SVGIG (reference sequence). This CDR3 has 13 amino acids. V was clipped by 0 bases and J by 5 bases, with 10 bases between them. CDR3 in amino acids: CAWSVREGTEAFF. CDR3 nucleotides: TGTGCCTGGAGTGTACGGGAGGGAACTGAAGCTTTCTTT. Based on the CDR3 plus reference TRBV30 and TRBJ1-1, the full variable domain is SQTIHQWPATLVQPVGSPLSLECTVEGTSNPNLYWYRQAAGRGLQLLFYSVGIGQISSEVPQNLSASRPQDRQFILSSKKLLLSDSGFYLCAWSVREGTEAFFGQGTRLTVV.